The clone carrying this TCR beta chain was recorded many times. The sample is drawn from a study of T cells in Graves' hyperthyroidism and ophthalmopathy. Study-wide background: Prior to any treatment, at the point of initial diagnosis, peripheral blood was collected.

Amplification yielded TCR beta CDR3 regions, with RNA transcripts as the source. An initial round of RT-PCR targeting the TCR CDR3 relied on the HTBI primer set. From the multiplex PCR reads, TCRdb called clonotypes with MiXCR, one entry per CDR3 protein. Among around 250,000 distinct CDR3 sequences listed, less than 15% were seen once. Hyperthyroidism had been newly diagnosed in patients aged 18 to 65, and its duration was under 2 months. Progressors' blood was drawn at hyperthyroidism diagnosis, before ophthalmopathy symptoms. Fresh peripheral blood, around 9.3 ml, was the source of the PBMCs. The sequence came from a woman aged 40 to 49 with Graves' hyperthyroidism that later progressed to Graves' ophthalmopathy. The sample taken for sequencing was blood.

The DNA of the CDR3 is TGCAGTGCTAGAGATTCTGGGACTAGACCCGCGCGGAATGAGCAGTTCTTC. Its translation: CSARDSGTRPARNEQFF. The chain is built from TRBV20-1 and TRBJ2-1, with TRBD2 identical over 8 bases. Germline values: CDR1 DFQATT, CDR2 SNEGSKA (reference sequence). V lost 0 bases to trimming and J lost 7 bases; unmatched junction nucleotides: 14. The CDR3 totals 17 residues.